One T cell receptor beta chain is described in this entry. What it binds is not known. TCRdb itself ran the multiplex PCR reads through MiXCR, one entry per CDR3 protein. The data show approximately 130,000 distinct CDR3 sequences, less than 25% seen once. The CDR3 is made up of 14 amino acids. Trimming took off 5 bases at V and 6 bases at J, with 13 bases between the two ends. CDR1 is SGHTA and CDR2 is FQGTGA in the germline V gene. This sample stems from a study of breast tumors, draining lymph nodes, adjacent tissues. Whole-study findings and limits: Findings are consistent with lymph node origin and intratumoral expansion of most tumor T cells. Luminal-like breast cancer showed significantly greater tumor-nontumor repertoire similarity than basal-like breast cancer did. That most tumor T cells come from lymph nodes remained unproven. Compared with lymph nodes, tumors were less diverse; compared with nontumor tissue, more.

Samples came from axillary lymph nodes draining the breast cancer. This clonotype originated in a female donor with breast cancer. Some clones in this sample may be carry-over from other donors' samples. The sequenced sample was axillary lymph node tissue. V and J are TRBV7-3 and TRBJ1-4, with no clear D. The chain's CDR3 is CASSAGRADEKLFF. The CDR3, as DNA: TGTGCCAGCAGCGCAGGTAGGGCAGATGAAAAACTGTTTTTT.